These 21 T cell receptor beta chains share one sample of origin, sequenced in a study of blood T cell repertoires in COVID-19. Clones were read by immunoSEQ multiplex PCR, and TCRdb kept only the in-frame ones, dropping some. The repertoire consists of a few hundred thousand clones, with 86% occurring once and the leading ten covering around 1.6%. Sequences were obtained from peripheral blood. These receptors came from a woman aged 50 to 65 with acute or convalescent COVID-19.

A single count supports this clone. The chain has TRBV11-1 and TRBJ1-5; D is ambiguous. Germline CDR1 is SGHAT and CDR2 is FQDESV (reference sequence). Trimming removed 2 bases at V and 7 bases at J, with 9 bases between. The CDR3 spans 13 residues. The CDR3 nucleotides read TGTGCCAGCAGCTTATCGGTCAACCAGCCCCAGCATTTT. This gives the protein CASSLSVNQPQHF.

This clone showed up just once. The chain joins TRBV6-1 to TRBJ2-7; possible D gene TRBD1, 5 bases. The CDR3 has 13 amino acids. Looked up from germline, CDR1 is MNHNS and CDR2 is SASEGT. The V end was cut by 2 bases, the J end by 2 bases, with 7 bases between. The CDR3 bases are TGTGCCAGCAGTGAAACAGGACCCTACGAGCAGTACTTC. This sequence encodes CASSETGPYEQYF.

This chain uses TRBV2 with TRBJ1-1; possible D gene TRBD1, 5 bases. Per the germline V gene, CDR1 is SNHLY and CDR2 is FYNNEI. This CDR3 region has 15 residues. V shed 4 bases and J shed 1 base, with 13 bases lying between them. The CDR3 nucleotides are TGTGCCAGCAGTGGGGGCAGGACCACGAACACTGAAGCTTTCTTT. Its translation is CASSGGRTTNTEAFF.

This chain uses TRBV7-8 with TRBJ1-5, with D possibly being TRBD1 (5 bases). Trimming took off 2 bases at V and 3 bases at J, with 26 bases between the two ends. The CDR3 has 20 residues. Germline V gene sequence: CDR1 SGHVS, CDR2 FQNEAQ. CDR3 in DNA: TGTGCCAGCAGCTTATCCGACTCACGTGGGGCGGGGGGGATCAATCAGCCCCAGCATTTT. The encoded protein is CASSLSDSRGAGGINQPQHF.

The chain is built from TRBV24-1 and TRBJ2-1, with 7 bases fitting TRBD2. Germline trimming cut 0 bases from V and 10 bases from J; bases unmatched to any gene: 8. This CDR3 comprises 15 residues. Germline values: CDR1 KGHDR, CDR2 SFDVKD. The CDR3 sequence: CATSDLAAGAIEQFF. The CDR3 bases are TGTGCCACCAGTGATTTGGCGGCGGGAGCGATAGAGCAGTTCTTC.

A few counts support this clone. The chain recombines TRBV10-3 with TRBJ2-1; 10 positions match TRBD2. The CDR3 length is 15 residues. The J segment lost 4 bases and the V segment lost 6 bases, leaving 6 bases of the junction unmatched. Germline loops: CDR1 ENHRY, CDR2 SYGVKD. The CDR3 spells CAISASGRDYNEQFF. CDR3 in DNA: TGTGCCATCAGCGCAAGCGGGAGGGATTACAATGAGCAGTTCTTC.

In the case of this clone: The sample carries other DNA sequences with the same CDR3. V usage is TRBV5-1 and J usage is TRBJ1-2; 7 positions match TRBD1. Unmatched junction bases numbered 1, after V lost 3 bases and J lost 2 bases. Germline lookup yields CDR1 SGHRS and CDR2 YFSETQ. The CDR3 consists of 13 residues. The CDR3 is CASSSGQNYGYTF. The CDR3 bases are TGCGCCAGCAGCTCGGGACAGAACTATGGCTACACCTTC.

The J gene is TRBJ2-7, the V gene TRBV6-5, with 10 bases matching TRBD1. The junction had 7 bases not matched to a gene; V was cut back by 6 bases and J by 2 bases. CDR1 and CDR2 (germline): MNHEY, SVGAGI. The CDR3 is 15 residues long. The CDR3 spells CASSLGQGVTYEQYF. The CDR3 DNA reads TGTGCCAGCAGCTTAGGACAGGGGGTAACCTACGAGCAGTACTTC.

The chain is built from TRBV18 and TRBJ2-3, with 7 positions matching TRBD2. The V and J ends lost 5 bases and 0 bases, in that order; junction bases with no gene match: 11. Germline V CDR1 and CDR2: KGHSH, LQKENI. The CDR3 contains 17 residues. In DNA form, the CDR3 reads TGTGCCAGCTCATTGCTACCCCTAGCGGCTAGCACAGATACGCAGTATTTT. It is translated as CASSLLPLAASTDTQYF.

The chain recombines TRBV9 with TRBJ1-1, with TRBD1 matching 8 bases. The CDR3 has 14 residues. V was pared by 5 bases and J by 3 bases, with 6 bases of the junction left unmatched. CDR1 is SGDLS, CDR2 YYNGEE, per germline. The CDR3 here is CASSPTGGHTEAFF. CDR3 in DNA: TGTGCCAGCAGTCCAACAGGGGGGCACACTGAAGCTTTCTTT.

This sequence joins TRBV5-1 and TRBJ2-1; 10 bases are a match to TRBD1. Germline lookup yields CDR1 SGHRS and CDR2 YFSETQ. The junction had 5 bases not matched to a gene; V was cut back by 2 bases and J by 9 bases. The CDR3 runs to 14 residues. As DNA, the CDR3 is TGCGCCAGCAGCTTTGGACAGGGGGATGGTGAGCAGTTCTTC. As protein: CASSFGQGDGEQFF.

This chain joins TRBV5-1 and TRBJ2-2; 8 bases line up with TRBD1. The CDR3 spans 16 residues. V lost 4 bases, J lost 7 bases, and 12 bases stayed unmatched. CDR1 and CDR2 from the germline V gene are SGHRS and YFSETQ. The CDR3 nucleotides are TGCGCCAGCAGCGGGACGACAGGGGCCGCCTACGGGGAGCTGTTTTTT. Its translation: CASSGTTGAAYGELFF.

This clone was seen only once. The chain uses TRBV2 and TRBJ1-1; D perhaps matches TRBD1 (5 bases). Trimming left V 4 bases short and J 5 bases short, with 17 bases between. Looked up from germline, CDR1 is SNHLY and CDR2 is FYNNEI. CDR3 length equals 15 residues. The CDR3 loop reads CASSGYGDSGTEAFF. The CDR3 DNA reads TGTGCCAGCAGTGGATATGGGGACTCGGGAACTGAAGCTTTCTTT.

The chain is built from TRBV19 and TRBJ2-3; a possible D gene is TRBD2 (6 bases). Germline V gives CDR1 LNHDA, CDR2 SQIVND (reference sequence). This CDR3 is 15 amino acids long. The V end lost 3 bases, the J end lost 0 bases, and 10 bases lay between the germline ends. The CDR3 region is CASSIAGYSTDTQYF. The CDR3 DNA reads TGTGCCAGTAGTATTGCGGGGTATAGCACAGATACGCAGTATTTT.

The chain couples TRBV2 to TRBJ1-1; D unclear. V was shortened by 8 bases and J by 3 bases, with 13 bases between the two germline ends. CDR1 is SNHLY, CDR2 FYNNEI, per germline. This CDR3 region has 13 residues. CDR3 residues: CASLTYRDTEAFF. CDR3 DNA: TGTGCCAGCCTTACCTATCGGGACACTGAAGCTTTCTTT.

The rearrangement joins TRBV2 to TRBJ2-7, with TRBD1 matching 8 bases. The length of the CDR3 is 16 residues. Germline V gene lookup returns CDR1 SNHLY and CDR2 FYNNEI. The V segment lost 0 bases and the J segment 5 bases; nucleotides outside the gene matches: 9. The CDR3 here is CASSEAQSDRVHEQYF. For the CDR3, the DNA is TGTGCCAGCAGTGAAGCGCAGTCGGACAGGGTCCACGAGCAGTACTTC.

The rearrangement uses TRBV20-1 and TRBJ2-7; no clear D gene. CDR1 DFQATT and CDR2 SNEGSKA come from the germline V gene (reference sequence). This CDR3 has 13 residues. The V gene lost 3 bases and the J gene lost 0 bases, with 9 bases spanning the gap. The CDR3 region is CSASPASSYEQYF. The CDR3 coding sequence is TGCAGTGCTAGTCCCGCGAGCTCCTACGAGCAGTACTTC.

The CDR3 nucleotides read TGTGCCAGCTCACCATGGGCCGGGACAGGGGTGGGCGAGCAGTACTTC. Its translation is CASSPWAGTGVGEQYF. The V and J genes are TRBV18 and TRBJ2-7; 10 nucleotides line up with TRBD1. Germline-derived CDR1 and CDR2 are KGHSH and LQKENI. The CDR3 has 16 residues. The V gene end was trimmed by 2 bases and the J gene end by 6 bases; junction bases not matched to a gene: 10.

V usage is TRBV5-1 and J usage is TRBJ1-2, with TRBD1 matching 7 bases. Trimming took 2 bases from V and 6 from J; bases not matched to a gene: 7. The CDR3 covers 14 residues. Germline CDR1 is SGHRS and CDR2 is YFSETQ. CDR3 loop: CASSFEGAADGYTF. The CDR3 nucleotides are TGCGCCAGCAGCTTTGAGGGGGCGGCGGATGGCTACACCTTC.

This chain uses TRBV27 with TRBJ1-5; D perhaps matches TRBD1 (6 bases). Germline values: CDR1 MNHEY, CDR2 SMNVEV (reference sequence). Deletions cut 2 bases from V and 1 base from J, with 12 bases between. This CDR3 has 16 residues. The CDR3 bases are TGTGCCAGCAGTTTAGGCTCAGGGGTGAGCAATCAGCCCCAGCATTTT. As protein: CASSLGSGVSNQPQHF.

V is TRBV5-1 and J is TRBJ2-2; 12 nucleotides agree with TRBD1. There are 15 residues in the CDR3. V lost 4 bases to trimming and J lost 6 bases; unmatched junction nucleotides: 4. Germline V gene data show CDR1 as SGHRS and CDR2 as YFSETQ. CDR3 in amino acids: CASSPGQGAPGELFF. The CDR3 DNA sequence: TGCGCCAGCAGCCCGGGACAGGGGGCACCCGGGGAGCTGTTTTTT.